This T cell receptor beta chain was profiled in a study of CD8 T cells in ankylosing spondylitis. TCRdb re-analysed the 5' RACE reads in MiXCR, keeping a single row per CDR3 protein. The data contain about 130,000 distinct CDR3 sequences, 9.3% of them singletons. Trimming stripped 4 bases from V and 5 bases from J, with 17 bases between. The CDR3 is 14 amino acids. The V gene's germline CDR1 is DFQATT and CDR2 SNEGSKA (reference sequence). Study results and limitations: Within matched ankylosing spondylitis synovial fluid, disease-linked clones were reportedly significantly enriched.

As concerns this clonotype: No antigen is known for it.

This chain joins TRBV20-1 and TRBJ2-5; no reliable D call. The sequence came from a male donor with ankylosing spondylitis or in good health (not recorded which). The material sequenced was blood, either unsorted or a sorted T cell fraction (not recorded which). The CDR3 bases are TGCAGTGCTACTCCAGGTACCCCTCGGGAGACCCAGTACTTC. Translation: CSATPGTPRETQYF.